Given below is one TCR beta chain in context. Its target is not known. This sample was included in a study of cytomegalovirus exposure and HLA in healthy donors. Regarding the study as a whole: As a later analysis showed, several of the most significant clusters appeared to be linked to common viral pathogens.

In the PCR, 60 Vbeta and 13 Jbeta primers were used. Clones were read by immunoSEQ multiplex PCR, and TCRdb kept only the in-frame ones, dropping some. The sample lists about 200,000 clones; approximately 86% were seen once. These donors counted as nominally healthy when sampled, but unrecorded immune exposures were likely. The CDR3 runs 11 residues. CDR1 DFQATT and CDR2 SNEGSKA come from the germline V gene (reference sequence). Trimming left V 1 base short and J 8 bases short, with 5 bases between. The sample consisted of PBMCs. This chain connects TRBV20-1 to TRBJ2-2; D unclear. The TCR was taken from a woman in her 30s in good health and CMV-seronegative. The CDR3 nucleotides read TGCAGTGCTAGAGCTAGGGGGGAGCTGTTTTTT. Translated, it gives CSARARGELFF.